These 5 T cell receptor beta chains were sequenced from one sample in a study of blood T cell repertoires in COVID-19. Sequenced by immunoSEQ multiplex PCR; TCRdb stores in-frame clones only, minus some. Counted here are about 240,000 clones, around 89% occurring once; the ten biggest clones make up 3.5% to 4.5%. The specimen sequenced was PBMCs or T cells enriched from blood (not recorded which). These receptor sequences come from a young woman who had recovered from COVID-19.

This chain uses TRBV19 with TRBJ1-1; TRBD1 is a possible D gene (5 bases). The V gene's germline CDR1 is LNHDA and CDR2 SQIVND (reference sequence). V was shortened by 4 bases and J by 1 base, with 22 bases between the two germline ends. The CDR3 contains 18 residues. The CDR3: CASSKFSGGLGENTEAFF. Here the CDR3 DNA reads TGTGCCAGTAGTAAGTTCTCGGGAGGCTTAGGGGAGAACACTGAAGCTTTCTTT. Supplemented by reference TRBV19 and TRBJ1-1, the full variable domain reads DGGITQSPKYLFRKEGQNVTLSCEQNLNHDAMYWYRQDPGQGLRLIYYSQIVNDFQKGDIAEGYSVSREKKESFPLTVTSAQKNPTAFYLCASSKFSGGLGENTEAFFGQGTRLTVV.

The J gene is TRBJ2-1, the V gene TRBV7-6; D uncertain. There are 16 residues in the CDR3. CDR1 and CDR2 from the germline V gene are SGHVS and FNYEAQ. The germline V and J ends were trimmed by 5 bases and 7 bases, with 21 bases remaining between them. This CDR3 is CASSLRLPSSHNEQFF. The CDR3 DNA follows: TGTGCCAGCAGCCTGAGACTCCCGAGTAGCCATAATGAGCAGTTCTTC.

The chain recombines TRBV29-1 with TRBJ1-1, with a possible D match to TRBD1 (5 bases). V was shortened by 0 bases and J by 1 base, with 9 bases between the two germline ends. The length of the CDR3 is 14 residues. The germline V gene encodes CDR1 SQVTM and CDR2 ANQGSEA. The CDR3 protein is CSVEELRANTEAFF. The CDR3 nucleotides read TGCAGCGTTGAAGAGCTCAGGGCGAACACTGAAGCTTTCTTT.

The chain couples TRBV10-3 to TRBJ2-2; D may be TRBD2 (7 bases). Germline lookup yields CDR1 ENHRY and CDR2 SYGVKD. Trimming removed 10 bases from V and 0 bases from J, with 18 bases in between. This CDR3 is built from 16 residues. The CDR3 loop is CATLGGQTSNTGELFF. As DNA, the CDR3 is TGTGCCACCCTCGGGGGGCAGACCTCGAACACCGGGGAGCTGTTTTTT.

This chain joins TRBV14 and TRBJ1-1; D possibly corresponds to TRBD1 (5 bases). The CDR3 is 13 residues long. Per the germline V gene, CDR1 is SGHDN and CDR2 is FVKESK. Trimming removed 2 bases from V and 5 bases from J, with 9 bases in between. The CDR3 sequence: CASSQRRTTEAFF. CDR3 nucleotide sequence: TGTGCCAGCAGCCAACGCAGGACAACTGAAGCTTTCTTT.